Shown below are 31 T cell receptor beta chains from a single sample sequenced in a study of glioma-infiltrating T cells after dendritic cell vaccination. Generated by immunoSEQ multiplex PCR, the TCRdb table keeps only in-frame clones and is missing some. The sample carries 35,000 to 40,000 clones, around 80% recorded once. Sequencing used blood, obtained before dendritic cell vaccination. The origin of the receptors is a human donor with glioblastoma.

The chain recombines TRBV6-6 with TRBJ1-2, with 9 bases matching TRBD1. CDR1 and CDR2 (germline): MNHNY, SVGAGI (reference sequence). CDR3 length: 13 amino acids. Germline trimming cut 2 bases from V and 7 bases from J; bases unmatched to any gene: 2. DNA for the CDR3: TGTGCCAGCAGTTACACACAGGGGGCTGGCTACACCTTC. Protein product: CASSYTQGAGYTF.

The J gene is TRBJ1-2, the V gene TRBV5-1; TRBD1 is a possible D gene (6 bases). Trimming removed 0 bases from V and 3 bases from J, with 9 bases in between. The CDR3 sequence is 14 residues long. CDR1 and CDR2 (germline): SGHRS, YFSETQ. In nucleotides, the CDR3 is TGCGCCAGCAGCTTGGGACAGGTAGACTATGGCTACACCTTC. It codes for CASSLGQVDYGYTF.

The chain is built from TRBV18 and TRBJ2-1; the match to TRBD1 covers 10 bases. V trimming: 3 bases; J trimming: 3 bases; junction bases outside the gene matches: 11. This CDR3 contains 18 residues. CDR1 is KGHSH, CDR2 LQKENI, per germline. The CDR3 is CASSPTWVGTGDYNEQFF. The CDR3 DNA reads as TGTGCCAGCTCACCCACTTGGGTCGGGACAGGGGACTACAATGAGCAGTTCTTC. Supplemented by reference TRBV18 and TRBJ2-1, the full variable domain reads NAGVMQNPRHLVRRRGQEARLRCSPMKGHSHVYWYRQLPEEGLKFMVYLQKENIIDESGMPKERFSAEFPKEGPSILRIQQVVRGDSAAYFCASSPTWVGTGDYNEQFFGPGTRLTVL.

The rearrangement uses TRBV10-3 and TRBJ1-1; 7 bases map to TRBD1. The germline gives CDR1 ENHRY, CDR2 SYGVKD. CDR3 length: 15 amino acids. V trimming: 7 bases; J trimming: 2 bases; junction bases outside the gene matches: 10. In DNA, the CDR3 is TGTGCCATCACCTCCCACGGGACAGATAACACTGAAGCTTTCTTT. Its translation is CAITSHGTDNTEAFF.

The chain carries TRBV7-8 and TRBJ1-6; D perhaps matches TRBD1 (5 bases). Germline CDR1 is SGHVS and CDR2 is FQNEAQ. CDR3 length: 15 residues. V gave up 1 base and J gave up 7 bases, with 11 bases separating them. In DNA, the CDR3 is TGTGCCAGCAGCTTAGGGGGCGACCTCAATTCACCCCTCCACTTT. It codes for CASSLGGDLNSPLHF.

This sequence joins TRBV4-2 and TRBJ2-2; maybe TRBD2 (6 bases). The CDR3 has 17 residues. Germline-derived CDR1 and CDR2 are LGHNA and YNFKEQ. V was clipped by 2 bases and J by 6 bases, with 19 bases between them. CDR3 loop: CASSQRHRDSRSGELFF. In DNA, the CDR3 is TGTGCCAGCAGCCAAAGGCACCGGGACTCAAGATCCGGGGAGCTGTTTTTT.

This clone came up once. The DNA for the CDR3 is TGTGCCAGCAGCTTAGTAGAGGGGGCAACTAATGAAAAACTGTTTTTT. As protein: CASSLVEGATNEKLFF. J is TRBJ1-4 and V is TRBV7-2; possibly TRBD1 for D (6 bases). The germline V gene encodes CDR1 SGHTA and CDR2 FQGNSA. Trimming took off 1 base at V and 0 bases at J, with 9 bases between the two ends. The CDR3 consists of 16 residues.

This chain joins TRBV30 and TRBJ1-3; D remains ambiguous. The ends were cut back, 0 bases at V and 7 bases at J, with 13 bases in the middle. The CDR3 contains 14 residues. CDR1 GTSNPN and CDR2 SVGIG come from the germline V gene (reference sequence). The CDR3 DNA reads as TGTGCCTGGAGTGTAGGTCGAGGGTCGAACACCATATATTTT. It is translated as CAWSVGRGSNTIYF.

CDR3 DNA: TGCGCCAGCAGCTTGGACCGGACAGGGATCACTGAAGCTTTCTTT. Translating it yields CASSLDRTGITEAFF. The genes are TRBV5-1 and TRBJ1-1, with 8 bases identical to TRBD1. The CDR3 is 15 residues long. Trimming at V came to 0 bases and at J to 4 bases, leaving 5 bases not matched to a gene. The V gene's germline CDR1 is SGHRS and CDR2 YFSETQ. Using reference TRBV5-1 and TRBJ1-1 for the parts outside the CDR3, the full variable domain is KAGVTQTPRYLIKTRGQQVTLSCSPISGHRSVSWYQQTPGQGLQFLFEYFSETQRNKGNFPGRFSGRQFSNSRSEMNVSTLELGDSALYLCASSLDRTGITEAFFGQGTRLTVV.

J is TRBJ1-2 and V is TRBV15; 9 nucleotides agree with TRBD1. The trim removed 3 bases at V and 6 bases at J, leaving 11 bases unmatched. The germline CDR1 and CDR2 sequences are LNHNV and YYDKDF (reference sequence). There are 16 residues in the CDR3. In DNA, the CDR3 is TGTGCCACCAGCAGGCGACTACAGGGGGCGGGAGATGGCTACACCTTC. Protein product: CATSRRLQGAGDGYTF. Based on the CDR3 plus reference TRBV15 and TRBJ1-2, the full variable domain is DAMVIQNPRYQVTQFGKPVTLSCSQTLNHNVMYWYQQKSSQAPKLLFHYYDKDFNNEADTPDNFQSRRPNTSFCFLDIRSPGLGDTAMYLCATSRRLQGAGDGYTFGSGTRLTVV.

This chain joins TRBV18 and TRBJ2-7, with TRBD1 identical over 9 bases. Trimming took 6 bases from V and 3 from J; bases not matched to a gene: 15. This CDR3 region has 17 residues. The germline CDR1 and CDR2 sequences are KGHSH and LQKENI. The CDR3 nucleotides are TGTGCCAGCTCTCCAAGACCCTACGGGACAGGGTACTACGAGCAGTACTTC. This translates into CASSPRPYGTGYYEQYF.

The chain carries TRBV27 and TRBJ1-1; the D gene is possibly TRBD1 (6 bases). The V and J ends lost 6 bases and 1 base respectively, with 15 bases between them. Germline lookup yields CDR1 MNHEY and CDR2 SMNVEV (reference sequence). The CDR3 has 15 residues. The CDR3 here is CASSRDEQGNTEAFF. The CDR3 region has the DNA TGTGCCAGCAGCCGGGACGAACAGGGGAACACTGAAGCTTTCTTT.

V gene TRBV19 combines with J gene TRBJ1-1; D is undetermined. Germline V gene sequence: CDR1 LNHDA, CDR2 SQIVND (reference sequence). The CDR3 is 12 amino acids. The V end lost 1 base, the J end lost 6 bases, and 6 bases lay between the germline ends. The CDR3 protein is CASSIATAEAFF. CDR3 bases: TGTGCCAGTAGTATAGCAACAGCTGAAGCTTTCTTT.

This clone was seen only once. The chain links TRBV30 to TRBJ2-5, with D perhaps matching TRBD2 (7 bases). Per germline, CDR1 GTSNPN and CDR2 SVGIG (reference sequence). The CDR3 sequence is 14 residues long. V was shortened by 2 bases and J by 5 bases, with 15 bases between the two germline ends. CDR3: CAWSTQGRDETQYF. The CDR3 bases are TGTGCCTGGAGTACCCAGGGGAGGGATGAGACCCAGTACTTC.

CDR3 protein: CAISEGQGNQPQHF. The CDR3 DNA sequence: TGTGCCATCAGTGAGGGACAGGGTAATCAGCCCCAGCATTTT. The rearrangement joins TRBV10-3 to TRBJ1-5; 8 bases match TRBD1. With 2 bases clipped from V and 4 bases from J, the junction kept 1 base outside the gene matches. Germline assignment: CDR1 ENHRY and CDR2 SYGVKD. CDR3 length: 14 amino acids.

The genes are TRBV28 and TRBJ1-2; D unresolved. V lost 7 bases and J lost 2, with 23 bases in between. Germline lookup yields CDR1 MDHEN and CDR2 SYDVKM. CDR3 length equals 17 residues. The chain's CDR3 is CASTGLSGPFPNYGYTF. The DNA for the CDR3 is TGTGCCAGCACCGGACTAAGCGGACCGTTCCCCAACTATGGCTACACCTTC.

The J gene is TRBJ1-1, the V gene TRBV13; 8 nucleotides align to TRBD1. Germline CDR1 PRHDT, CDR2 FYEKMQ (reference sequence). The CDR3 has 14 amino acids. The ends lost 5 bases at V and 5 bases at J; junction bases unmatched: 7. CDR3 coding DNA: TGTGCCAGCAGCCTAACAGGGGGGGGAACTGAAGCTTTCTTT. This sequence encodes CASSLTGGGTEAFF.

This chain connects TRBV9 to TRBJ2-2; 12 bases map to TRBD2. Trimming removed 0 bases from V and 3 bases from J; junction bases left unmatched: 6. Looked up from germline, CDR1 is SGDLS and CDR2 is YYNGEE. This CDR3 is built from 18 residues. The DNA of the CDR3 is TGTGCCAGCAGCGTAGCTTCTAGCGGGGGGGCATACACCGGGGAGCTGTTTTTT. This translates into CASSVASSGGAYTGELFF.

The V call is TRBV5-1, the J call TRBJ2-7; 7 bases line up with TRBD1. CDR3 size: 14 residues. Germline assignment: CDR1 SGHRS and CDR2 YFSETQ. The V gene end was trimmed by 0 bases and the J gene end by 2 bases; junction bases not matched to a gene: 2. The CDR3 spells CASSLVTGTYEQYF. The CDR3 DNA follows: TGCGCCAGCAGCTTGGTGACAGGGACCTACGAGCAGTACTTC. Full variable domain (missing parts from reference TRBV5-1 and TRBJ2-7): KAGVTQTPRYLIKTRGQQVTLSCSPISGHRSVSWYQQTPGQGLQFLFEYFSETQRNKGNFPGRFSGRQFSNSRSEMNVSTLELGDSALYLCASSLVTGTYEQYFGPGTRLTVT.

The chain joins TRBV5-1 to TRBJ2-7; tentatively, D is TRBD2 (7 bases). Deletions cut 6 bases from V and 4 bases from J, with 20 bases between. Germline-derived CDR1 and CDR2 are SGHRS and YFSETQ. The CDR3 extends over 15 amino acids. CDR3 in amino acids: CASNAGATSTYEQYF. For the CDR3, the DNA is TGCGCCAGCAACGCGGGGGCAACAAGCACTTACGAGCAGTACTTC.

The chain employs TRBV28 and TRBJ1-1, with D possibly matching TRBD1 (5 bases). V was pared by 5 bases and J by 1 base, with 29 bases between. Per the germline V gene, CDR1 is MDHEN and CDR2 is SYDVKM. This CDR3 has 20 residues. CDR3 region: CASSLTSPKRRRGSNTEAFF. In nucleotides, the CDR3 is TGTGCCAGCAGTCTCACGTCACCTAAACGCAGGAGGGGATCGAACACTGAAGCTTTCTTT. The whole variable domain, remainder taken from reference TRBV28 and TRBJ1-1, is DVKVTQSSRYLVKRTGEKVFLECVQDMDHENMFWYRQDPGLGLRLIYFSYDVKMKEKGDIPEGYSVSREKKERFSLILESASTNQTSMYLCASSLTSPKRRRGSNTEAFFGQGTRLTVV.

The V and J genes are TRBV5-6 and TRBJ1-2; 12 bases are a match to TRBD1. Germline trimming cut 3 bases from V and 3 bases from J; bases unmatched to any gene: 12. Looked up from germline, CDR1 is SGHDT and CDR2 is YYEEEE. The CDR3 is made up of 18 amino acids. The CDR3 spells CASSWSYLGTGGHYGYTF. The DNA for the CDR3 is TGTGCCAGCAGCTGGTCTTACCTGGGGACAGGGGGCCACTATGGCTACACCTTC.

The chain uses TRBV5-4 and TRBJ2-2; 9 nucleotides match TRBD1. Germline loops: CDR1 SGHNT, CDR2 YYREEE (reference sequence). CDR3 size: 15 residues. Losses at the gene ends were 4 bases for V and 4 bases for J; bases not matched to a gene: 5. For the CDR3, the DNA is TGTGCCAGCAGCCACAGGGGGCGCGGCACCGGGGAGCTGTTTTTT. It translates to CASSHRGRGTGELFF.

This rearrangement joins TRBV28 to TRBJ2-7, with 14 bases aligning to TRBD2. The V gene's germline CDR1 is MDHEN and CDR2 SYDVKM. The V segment lost 3 bases and the J segment 3 bases; nucleotides outside the gene matches: 10. This CDR3 has 18 amino acids. The CDR3 bases are TGTGCCAGCAGTTTTTCGCTCCCGGGACTAGCGGGGGTCTACGAGCAGTACTTC. Protein product: CASSFSLPGLAGVYEQYF.

The chain uses TRBV6-5 and TRBJ1-5; D is undetermined. The CDR3 runs 14 residues. V was clipped by 7 bases and J by 0 bases, with 10 bases between them. Per germline, CDR1 MNHEY and CDR2 SVGAGI. The CDR3 reads CASMAPLSNQPQHF. The CDR3 nucleotides read TGTGCCAGCATGGCTCCTCTTAGCAATCAGCCCCAGCATTTT.

As DNA, the CDR3 is TGTGCCAGCACCCGGGACTCCAACTATGGCTACACCTTC. This gives the protein CASTRDSNYGYTF. The chain carries TRBV6-1 and TRBJ1-2, with a tentative D call TRBD1 (5 bases). V lost 7 bases, J lost 2 bases, and 11 bases lay in between. CDR3 length: 13 amino acids. Germline V gene sequence: CDR1 MNHNS, CDR2 SASEGT.

Comment on this clone: The germline gene is not matched at one end of the junction; a read error may be the cause. Other DNA sequences in this specimen translate into the identical CDR3. V gene TRBV30 combines with J gene TRBJ1-6; 8 bases fit TRBD1. Germline CDR1 and CDR2: GTSNPN and SVGIG (reference sequence). The CDR3 is made up of 15 amino acids. The CDR3 reads CAWSGTGAHNSPLHF. DNA for the CDR3: TGTGCCTGGAGCGGGACAGGAGCCCATAATTCCCCCCTCCACTTT.

This chain joins TRBV19 and TRBJ2-7; D may be TRBD1 (6 bases). The germline V and J ends were trimmed by 3 bases and 1 base, with 13 bases remaining between them. The CDR3 runs 15 residues. Germline V lookup: CDR1 LNHDA, CDR2 SQIVND (reference sequence). CDR3 loop: CASSMGQGRSYEQYF. The CDR3 nucleotides are TGTGCCAGTAGTATGGGCCAGGGGAGATCCTACGAGCAGTACTTC.

About this clone itself: Other DNA sequences from this sample encode an identical CDR3 as well. The J gene is TRBJ1-6, the V gene TRBV6-5; D is ambiguous. Between the trimmed V and J ends, which lost 9 bases and 8 bases, there was a span of 14 bases. CDR1 and CDR2 from the germline V gene are MNHEY and SVGAGI. The CDR3 is 13 amino acids. CDR3 amino acids: CASQTTADSPLHF. CDR3 bases: TGTGCCAGTCAAACTACGGCTGATTCACCCCTCCACTTT.

V is TRBV7-6 and J is TRBJ2-7, with 11 bases identical to TRBD1. V was clipped by 8 bases and J by 5 bases; unmatched bases: 2. This CDR3 contains 12 residues. Per the germline V gene, CDR1 is SGHVS and CDR2 is FNYEAQ. CDR3 in amino acids: CASRDRGNEQYF. The CDR3 DNA reads TGTGCCAGCCGGGACAGGGGGAACGAGCAGTACTTC.

The chain carries TRBV4-2 and TRBJ2-2; 8 bases match TRBD2. The CDR3 loop spans 17 amino acids. Germline assignment: CDR1 LGHNA and CDR2 YNFKEQ. V gave up 1 base and J gave up 2 bases; unmatched junction bases: 6. The CDR3 here is CASSQATSGANTGELFF. CDR3 nucleotide sequence: TGTGCCAGCAGCCAAGCTACTAGCGGCGCCAACACCGGGGAGCTGTTTTTT.